This T cell receptor beta chain is from a study of spatial heterogeneity in lung cancer. Across the study: TCR transcript counts in tumor regions correlated strongly with a T cell module score from matched bulk RNA-seq.

Sample time point: sample taken at primary tumor resection. The donor group consisted of roughly 76 patients who had untreated, early-stage non-small cell lung cancer. Without sorting, whole RNA was sequenced from tumor, nontumor lung or frozen PBMC. V lost 1 base and J lost 5, with 9 bases in between. Germline CDR1 SGHRS, CDR2 YFSETQ. The CDR3 is made up of 14 amino acids. Study-level points and caveats: Tumoral mutation counts were tracked by counts of expanded intratumoral alpha and beta TCRs.

This clonotype was observed at least ten times. Its antigen is not known. TCRdb passed the 5' RACE reads through MiXCR, listing each CDR3 protein once. The table lists about 6,800 distinct CDR3 sequences, about 14% of them singletons, with 9.5% to 10% in the top ten. J is TRBJ1-4 and V is TRBV5-1, with D maybe TRBD1 (6 bases). Sequenced material: lung tumor tissue, taken at surgery. The receptor's source is a male donor with early-stage non-small cell lung cancer. CDR3 region: CASSLRTANEKLFF. CDR3 nucleotides: TGCGCCAGCAGCTTGAGGACAGCGAATGAAAAACTGTTTTTT.